The 3 T cell receptor beta chains reported below all come from one sample, sequenced in a study of Ad26.COV2.S vaccination and SARS-CoV-2 variants. Treatment described: over 15 received Ad26.COV2.S at low or high dose, single or two shots; several received placebo; per-sample allocation not given. Vaccine and placebo recipients were sampled on day 63 after the first injection. Some clones are missing from TCRdb's copy, which holds only in-frame ones; the method was immunoSEQ multiplex PCR. This sample has approximately 450,000 clones, with around 90% found just once. The source was peripheral blood, collected in a trial of Ad26.COV2.S vaccine versus placebo. Every receptor here comes from a person between 18 and 59 years old who received the Ad26.COV2.S COVID-19 vaccine or a placebo.

The chain links TRBV27 to TRBJ2-1, with D perhaps TRBD1 (6 bases). The CDR3 extends over 13 amino acids. Germline CDR1 MNHEY, CDR2 SMNVEV (reference sequence). Trimming pared 3 bases from V and 10 bases from J, leaving 13 bases between. The chain's CDR3 is CASSFGRGREQFF. In DNA form, the CDR3 reads TGTGCCAGCAGTTTTGGCAGGGGCAGGGAGCAGTTCTTC.

The chain couples TRBV14 to TRBJ2-2; 7 nucleotides agree with TRBD2. CDR3 size: 14 residues. The V gene's germline CDR1 is SGHDN and CDR2 FVKESK. The J segment lost 6 bases and the V segment lost 1 base, leaving 2 bases of the junction unmatched. In DNA, the CDR3 is TGTGCCAGCAGCCAAGGACTAGCTCCCGGGGAGCTGTTTTTT. Translation: CASSQGLAPGELFF.

The V call is TRBV4-1, the J call TRBJ2-6, with TRBD2 matching over 7 bases. V trimming: 9 bases; J trimming: 0 bases; junction bases outside the gene matches: 11. Germline V lookup: CDR1 MGHRA, CDR2 YSYEKL. The CDR3 has 17 residues. In DNA form, the CDR3 reads TGCGCCAGGGGAGGGGAGCCCCAAAGCTCTGGGGCCAACGTCCTGACTTTC. As protein: CARGGEPQSSGANVLTF.